A single sample gave rise to the 32 T cell receptor beta chains below, sequenced in a study of cytomegalovirus exposure and HLA in healthy donors. Both 60 Vbeta primers and 13 Jbeta primers went into the PCR. Measured with immunoSEQ multiplex PCR; TCRdb has only the in-frame clones, and not every one. There are about 140,000 clones in the sample; around 86% occur only once, and around 1.3% lies in the top ten. Sequencing was carried out using PBMCs. The origin of the receptors is a female donor in good health and CMV-seronegative.

A single count supports this clone. This chain joins TRBV5-4 and TRBJ2-1; D is undetermined. Germline CDR1 SGHNT, CDR2 YYREEE (reference sequence). The CDR3 is made up of 12 amino acids. Trimming took 3 bases from V and 8 from J, leaving 9 bases between them. The CDR3 nucleotides are TGTGCCAGCAGCTCGTCCGGGTATGAGCAGTTCTTC. Its translation is CASSSSGYEQFF.

J is TRBJ2-5 and V is TRBV14, with a possible D match to TRBD2 (6 bases). V was shortened by 3 bases and J by 2 bases, with 19 bases between the two germline ends. This CDR3 region has 17 residues. Germline CDR1 is SGHDN and CDR2 is FVKESK. This chain's CDR3 is CASSHPGVWRGQETQYF. For the CDR3, the DNA is TGTGCCAGCAGCCACCCCGGAGTTTGGCGGGGTCAAGAGACCCAGTACTTC.

The rearrangement links TRBV10-3 to TRBJ2-5; TRBD2 aligns across 7 bases. There are 15 residues in the CDR3. Germline V gene data show CDR1 as ENHRY and CDR2 as SYGVKD. V was clipped by 3 bases and J by 6 bases; unmatched bases: 10. Here the CDR3 reads CAISELRRERQTQYF. In nucleotides, the CDR3 is TGTGCCATCAGTGAACTTCGGCGGGAGCGGCAGACCCAGTACTTC.

V gene TRBV6-5 combines with J gene TRBJ1-5, with D hard to call. CDR3 length equals 15 residues. V lost 0 bases and J lost 5, with 11 bases in between. Germline assignment: CDR1 MNHEY and CDR2 SVGAGI. Here the CDR3 reads CASSYSNSGDQPQHF. DNA of the CDR3: TGTGCCAGCAGTTACTCAAATAGCGGGGATCAGCCCCAGCATTTT.

This rearrangement joins TRBV7-9 to TRBJ2-5; possible D gene TRBD1, 5 bases. The CDR3 consists of 13 residues. Germline V CDR1 and CDR2: SEHNR, FQNEAQ (reference sequence). Between the trimmed V and J ends, which lost 2 bases and 5 bases, there was a span of 9 bases. The CDR3 coding sequence is TGTGCCAGCAGCTTACTGGGGCGGGAGACCCAGTACTTC. As protein: CASSLLGRETQYF. The whole variable domain, remainder taken from reference TRBV7-9 and TRBJ2-5, is DTGVSQNPRHKITKRGQNVTFRCDPISEHNRLYWYRQTLGQGPEFLTYFQNEAQLEKSRLLSDRFSAERPKGSFSTLEIQRTEQGDSAMYLCASSLLGRETQYFGPGTRLLVL.

The chain uses TRBV6-5 and TRBJ2-7; no firm D call. This CDR3 is 13 amino acids long. Germline V CDR1 and CDR2: MNHEY, SVGAGI. V lost 6 bases to trimming and J lost 1 base, with 10 bases between them. The CDR3 is CASSPTHSYEQYF. CDR3 nucleotides: TGTGCCAGCAGCCCAACACATTCCTACGAGCAGTACTTC.

The V call is TRBV19, the J call TRBJ1-5, with a weak D call TRBD1 (6 bases). V was clipped by 3 bases and J by 2 bases, with 11 bases between them. Looked up from germline, CDR1 is LNHDA and CDR2 is SQIVND (reference sequence). This CDR3 is 15 amino acids long. As DNA, the CDR3 is TGTGCCAGTAGTATCGGGGGGGCCGGCAATCAGCCCCAGCATTTT. Translating it yields CASSIGGAGNQPQHF.

This clone was counted ten times or more. V gene TRBV10-1 combines with J gene TRBJ2-7; D possibly corresponds to TRBD2 (6 bases). The CDR3 extends over 14 amino acids. The germline V gene encodes CDR1 WNHNN and CDR2 SYGVQD (reference sequence). Trimming stripped 5 bases from V and 7 bases from J, with 18 bases between. The CDR3 here is CASSRDSSSGEQYF. The CDR3 DNA is TGCGCCAGCAGTCGGGACTCCTCTTCGGGAGAGCAGTACTTC.

This chain uses TRBV27 with TRBJ2-1, with 7 bases matching TRBD2. The CDR3 length is 15 residues. Germline lookup yields CDR1 MNHEY and CDR2 SMNVEV (reference sequence). J gave up 2 bases and V 6 bases, and 7 bases lay outside the gene matches. In nucleotides, the CDR3 is TGTGCCAGCAGGAGGGAGGGCCGTCCCTACAATGAGCAGTTCTTC. Translation: CASRREGRPYNEQFF.

The gene calls are TRBV28 and TRBJ2-7; TRBD1 agrees at 9 bases. The germline gives CDR1 MDHEN, CDR2 SYDVKM. The CDR3 is 13 amino acids. V dropped 6 bases and J dropped 4; count of bases not matched to a gene: 4. This CDR3 is CASRTGGPYEQYF. The CDR3 region has the DNA TGTGCCAGCAGAACAGGGGGCCCTTACGAGCAGTACTTC.

The V call is TRBV28, the J call TRBJ2-2, with TRBD1 as a possible D gene (5 bases). CDR1 and CDR2 (germline): MDHEN, SYDVKM. The CDR3 runs 17 residues. The V end lost 4 bases, the J end lost 1 base, and 16 bases lay between the germline ends. The CDR3 DNA reads TGTGCCAGCAGTTACCCTACAGGAAAATTGAACACCGGGGAGCTGTTTTTT. Its translation is CASSYPTGKLNTGELFF. Full variable domain (outside the CDR3, taken from reference TRBV28 and TRBJ2-2): DVKVTQSSRYLVKRTGEKVFLECVQDMDHENMFWYRQDPGLGLRLIYFSYDVKMKEKGDIPEGYSVSREKKERFSLILESASTNQTSMYLCASSYPTGKLNTGELFFGEGSRLTVL.

This chain links TRBV2 with TRBJ2-7, with a tentative D call TRBD1 (6 bases). Looked up from germline, CDR1 is SNHLY and CDR2 is FYNNEI. This CDR3 region has 14 residues. V was trimmed by 2 bases and J by 6 bases, leaving 14 bases between them. CDR3 residues: CASSEYGPQGEQYF. DNA for the CDR3: TGTGCCAGCAGTGAATATGGCCCACAGGGCGAGCAGTACTTC.

The V and J genes are TRBV28 and TRBJ2-7; D is perhaps TRBD1 (6 bases). The V and J ends lost 5 bases and 5 bases respectively, with 10 bases between them. CDR1 and CDR2 from the germline V gene are MDHEN and SYDVKM. The CDR3 totals 12 residues. CDR3 in amino acids: CASSDYRDEQYF. Written as DNA, the CDR3 is TGTGCCAGCAGTGATTACAGGGACGAGCAGTACTTC. Using reference TRBV28 and TRBJ2-7 for the parts outside the CDR3, the full variable domain is DVKVTQSSRYLVKRTGEKVFLECVQDMDHENMFWYRQDPGLGLRLIYFSYDVKMKEKGDIPEGYSVSREKKERFSLILESASTNQTSMYLCASSDYRDEQYFGPGTRLTVT.

The genes are TRBV5-8 and TRBJ1-4, with unresolved D. This CDR3 has 13 amino acids. The germline V gene encodes CDR1 SGHTS and CDR2 YDEGEE. V was pared by 0 bases and J by 8 bases, with 8 bases between. The CDR3 here is CASSLGLREKLFF. CDR3 DNA sequence: TGTGCCAGCAGCTTGGGACTAAGGGAAAAACTGTTTTTT. Based on the CDR3 plus reference TRBV5-8 and TRBJ1-4, the full variable domain is EAGVTQSPTHLIKTRGQQATLRCSPISGHTSVYWYQQALGLGLQFLLWYDEGEERNRGNFPPRFSGRQFPNYSSELNVNALELEDSALYLCASSLGLREKLFFGSGTQLSVL.

DNA of the CDR3: TGCGCCAGCAGCTTGGGATACTTAGCGGGAGCCCCTTACAATGAGCAGTTCTTC. It specifies CASSLGYLAGAPYNEQFF. The rearrangement uses TRBV5-1 and TRBJ2-1; TRBD2 matches 9 bases. Germline CDR1 is SGHRS and CDR2 is YFSETQ. After removal of 0 bases from V and 4 bases from J, the junction contained 11 bases not matched to a gene. This CDR3 is 18 amino acids long. The full variable domain, its missing parts supplied by reference TRBV5-1 and TRBJ2-1, is KAGVTQTPRYLIKTRGQQVTLSCSPISGHRSVSWYQQTPGQGLQFLFEYFSETQRNKGNFPGRFSGRQFSNSRSEMNVSTLELGDSALYLCASSLGYLAGAPYNEQFFGPGTRLTVL.

V usage is TRBV27 and J usage is TRBJ2-7; a weak D match, TRBD1 (6 bases). CDR1 is MNHEY, CDR2 SMNVEV, per germline (reference sequence). Trimming took off 5 bases at V and 3 bases at J, with 14 bases between the two ends. This CDR3 region has 14 residues. The CDR3 region has the DNA TGTGCCAGCAGTCTTTCCGGGACAAACTACGAGCAGTACTTC. As protein: CASSLSGTNYEQYF.

A few counts support this clone. The gene calls are TRBV6-5 and TRBJ2-3; 7 bases are shared with TRBD2. In germline, CDR1 is MNHEY, CDR2 SVGAGI. The ends lost 2 bases at V and 1 base at J; junction bases unmatched: 6. The CDR3 has 16 amino acids. CDR3 loop: CASSYAPAGGTDTQYF. Here the CDR3 DNA reads TGTGCCAGCAGTTACGCCCCCGCGGGAGGCACAGATACGCAGTATTTT.

The chain is built from TRBV28 and TRBJ2-7, with 8 bases fitting TRBD1. The germline CDR1 and CDR2 sequences are MDHEN and SYDVKM. The CDR3 sequence is 13 residues long. The trim removed 6 bases at V and 5 bases at J, leaving 6 bases unmatched. DNA for the CDR3: TGTGCCAGCAGCAGCGACAGGGGCCACGAGCAGTACTTC. Protein sequence: CASSSDRGHEQYF.

V usage is TRBV18 and J usage is TRBJ1-2, with 9 bases fitting TRBD1. V lost 3 bases and J lost 5; bases outside the gene matches: 7. The V gene's germline CDR1 is KGHSH and CDR2 LQKENI. This CDR3 is 15 amino acids long. DNA for the CDR3: TGTGCCAGCTCACCCCTGGACAGGGGAGAATATGGCTACACCTTC. Its translation: CASSPLDRGEYGYTF.

This clone showed up just a few times. V usage is TRBV6-5 and J usage is TRBJ1-1; TRBD1 is a possible D gene (6 bases). The germline gives CDR1 MNHEY, CDR2 SVGAGI. V lost 6 bases and J lost 1, with 15 bases in between. CDR3 length: 15 residues. Here the CDR3 DNA reads TGTGCCAGCAGACCTACAGGGTTTGGGAACACTGAAGCTTTCTTT. Translating it yields CASRPTGFGNTEAFF.

This clone was seen a few times. The CDR3 does not end in the conserved phenylalanine or tryptophan, so this is likely a read error. It is unclear where the CDR3 begins or ends on the DNA, so no DNA is shown, and the CDR3 is as TCRdb lists it. The chain recombines TRBV5-8 with TRBJ1-1. Germline CDR1 and CDR2: SGHTS and YDEGEE. The CDR3 region is 11 residues in length, termini included. The CDR3 sequence: CASSLGWRASV.

The chain recombines TRBV30 with TRBJ1-5, with D possibly being TRBD1 (6 bases). V lost 2 bases to trimming and J lost 9 bases, with 14 bases between them. CDR1 is GTSNPN and CDR2 is SVGIG in the germline V gene (reference sequence). The length of the CDR3 is 13 residues. As DNA, the CDR3 is TGTGCCTGGAGTCAAACGGGGGGCGGGCCCCAGCATTTT. Residues: CAWSQTGGGPQHF.

The V call is TRBV5-1, the J call TRBJ2-5; 7 bases match TRBD2. Germline assignment: CDR1 SGHRS and CDR2 YFSETQ. Trimming cost V 2 bases and J 1 base; bases outside gene matches: 2. The CDR3 loop spans 14 amino acids. The CDR3 is CASSLTSVQETQYF. The CDR3 DNA sequence: TGCGCCAGCAGCTTAACTAGCGTCCAAGAGACCCAGTACTTC. Supplemented by reference TRBV5-1 and TRBJ2-5, the full variable domain reads KAGVTQTPRYLIKTRGQQVTLSCSPISGHRSVSWYQQTPGQGLQFLFEYFSETQRNKGNFPGRFSGRQFSNSRSEMNVSTLELGDSALYLCASSLTSVQETQYFGPGTRLLVL.

The chain links TRBV6-1 to TRBJ1-5; TRBD1 matches at 8 bases. The CDR3 totals 14 residues. Germline V gene sequence: CDR1 MNHNS, CDR2 SASEGT. V shed 5 bases and J 4 bases; nucleotides not matched to a gene: 4. This chain's CDR3 is CASSSTGGNQPQHF. The CDR3 DNA reads TGTGCCAGCAGTTCCACAGGGGGGAATCAGCCCCAGCATTTT.

The J gene is TRBJ2-1, the V gene TRBV15; D is perhaps TRBD2 (5 bases). The CDR3 contains 16 residues. The V and J ends lost 0 bases and 2 bases respectively, with 11 bases between them. Germline assignment: CDR1 LNHNV and CDR2 YYDKDF (reference sequence). Here the CDR3 reads CATSRDFLGAYNEQFF. As DNA, the CDR3 is TGTGCCACCAGCAGAGATTTTCTGGGAGCCTACAATGAGCAGTTCTTC.

In this sample, this clone turned up once. The chain employs TRBV28 and TRBJ1-3; unclear D gene. CDR1 MDHEN and CDR2 SYDVKM come from the germline V gene. This CDR3 spans 16 amino acids. The V end lost 4 bases, the J end lost 0 bases, and 13 bases lay between the germline ends. The DNA of the CDR3 is TGTGCCAGCAGTTCCGGACTGCTGTACTCTGGAAACACCATATATTTT. Its translation is CASSSGLLYSGNTIYF.

The genes are TRBV19 and TRBJ1-4, with TRBD1 matching 8 bases. Germline V gene data show CDR1 as LNHDA and CDR2 as SQIVND (reference sequence). After removal of 6 bases from V and 6 bases from J, the junction contained 6 bases not matched to a gene. The CDR3 contains 14 residues. The CDR3 loop reads CASSPRGQDEKLFF. The CDR3 DNA is TGTGCCAGTAGCCCCAGGGGGCAGGATGAAAAACTGTTTTTT.

The chain couples TRBV28 to TRBJ2-7; 7 bases line up with TRBD2. Germline CDR1 reads MDHEN; CDR2 reads SYDVKM. This CDR3 is 13 amino acids long. V gave up 10 bases and J gave up 3 bases; unmatched junction bases: 9. The CDR3 sequence is CATGGGRFYEQYF. CDR3 DNA: TGTGCCACCGGGGGAGGGCGTTTCTACGAGCAGTACTTC.

The chain couples TRBV6-6 to TRBJ2-5, with 10 nucleotides matching TRBD1. CDR3 length: 14 amino acids. V lost 4 bases, J lost 4 bases, and 3 bases stayed unmatched. Germline CDR1 and CDR2: MNHNY and SVGAGI (reference sequence). CDR3 bases: TGTGCCAGCAGTTGGACAGGGGGATCAGAGACCCAGTACTTC. Its translation is CASSWTGGSETQYF.

This clone came up a few times. The rearrangement joins TRBV11-2 to TRBJ1-2; D call uncertain. The CDR3 length is 13 residues. V was trimmed by 0 bases and J by 1 base, leaving 3 bases between them. Looked up from germline, CDR1 is SGHAT and CDR2 is FQNNGV. CDR3 residues: CASSLDVNYGYTF. The CDR3 DNA sequence: TGTGCCAGCAGCTTAGACGTTAACTATGGCTACACCTTC.

This sequence joins TRBV5-4 and TRBJ1-2, with 11 bases fitting TRBD1. The CDR3 has 16 amino acids. The V and J ends lost 0 bases and 7 bases, in that order; junction bases with no gene match: 8. Germline loops: CDR1 SGHNT, CDR2 YYREEE (reference sequence). This chain's CDR3 is CASSLGSGGQGVGYTF. CDR3 in DNA: TGTGCCAGCAGCTTGGGCTCGGGGGGACAGGGGGTTGGCTACACCTTC.

In its sample, this clone was seen a few times. The genes are TRBV6-1 and TRBJ1-4, with D possibly matching TRBD1 (5 bases). The CDR3 sequence is 14 residues long. Germline V gene lookup returns CDR1 MNHNS and CDR2 SASEGT. Deletions cut 0 bases from V and 7 bases from J, with 9 bases between. CDR3 DNA: TGTGCCAGCAGTGAAGCGGGGCCGGTTGAAAAACTGTTTTTT. Amino acid sequence: CASSEAGPVEKLFF.